This passage covers 14 T cell receptor beta chains from one sample sequenced in a study of CD8 T cells in ankylosing spondylitis. Findings and caveats of the study: Characteristic, it appeared, of ankylosing spondylitis blood was a TCR beta motif of several highly homologous variants.

MiXCR, applied by TCRdb to the 5' RACE reads, yields one record per CDR3 protein. The table includes roughly 300,000 distinct CDR3 sequences, roughly 8% detected once. The antigens these receptors bind are not known. Source material: blood, either unsorted or a sorted T cell fraction (not recorded which). All receptors come from a male donor with ankylosing spondylitis.

Ten or more counts support this clonotype. The gene calls are TRBV29-1 and TRBJ2-7; TRBD1 might be the D (6 bases). The CDR3 spans 11 residues. Trimming shortened V by 7 bases and J by 2 bases, and 9 bases separated the two germline ends. Germline V gene lookup returns CDR1 SQVTM and CDR2 ANQGSEA. The CDR3 region has the DNA TGCAGCGCCACAGGGACCTACGAGCAGTACTTC. This codes for CSATGTYEQYF.

In this sample, this clonotype turned up many times. The chain is built from TRBV3-1 and TRBJ2-3, with 10 nucleotides matching TRBD2. V lost 0 bases and J lost 10; bases outside the gene matches: 10. This CDR3 contains 16 residues. CDR1 is LGHDT, CDR2 YNNKEL, per germline (reference sequence). CDR3 nucleotides: TGTGCCAGCAGCCAAGATCTGCAAGCGGGAGGGTATTCGCAGTATTTT. It encodes CASSQDLQAGGYSQYF.

This clonotype was seen more than once but under ten times. This chain connects TRBV18 to TRBJ1-3; D not resolved. The CDR3 covers 14 residues. V gave up 3 bases and J gave up 0 bases, with 6 bases separating them. CDR1 KGHSH and CDR2 LQKENI come from the germline V gene. Written as DNA, the CDR3 is TGTGCCAGCTCACCCGACATCTCTGGAAACACCATATATTTT. This gives the protein CASSPDISGNTIYF.

In this sample, this clonotype turned up many times. The V call is TRBV4-1, the J call TRBJ2-1, with 8 bases aligning to TRBD1. The V gene's germline CDR1 is MGHRA and CDR2 YSYEKL. The CDR3 contains 13 residues. V lost 6 bases to trimming and J lost 6 bases; unmatched junction nucleotides: 4. The CDR3 nucleotides read TGCGCCAGCAGAGGACAGGGAGGCAATGAGCAGTTCTTC. Its protein product is CASRGQGGNEQFF.

This clonotype was detected only a few times. The chain recombines TRBV20-1 with TRBJ2-7; 10 bases fit TRBD1. The junction had 10 bases not matched to a gene; V was cut back by 6 bases and J by 5 bases. The CDR3 loop spans 14 amino acids. Germline V gene data show CDR1 as DFQATT and CDR2 as SNEGSKA (reference sequence). The CDR3 sequence: CSARPPTGGNEQYF. CDR3 nucleotide sequence: TGCAGTGCGCGTCCCCCGACAGGGGGCAACGAGCAGTACTTC.

This clonotype was seen many times. The chain couples TRBV11-2 to TRBJ1-5; tentatively, D is TRBD1 (6 bases). This CDR3 has 15 amino acids. Trimming cost V 0 bases and J 7 bases, with 13 bases left between them. CDR1 is SGHAT and CDR2 is FQNNGV in the germline V gene. The CDR3 nucleotides are TGTGCCAGCAGCTTAGATGGGGACACAGACCAGCCCCAGCATTTT. It is translated as CASSLDGDTDQPQHF.

This clonotype was observed a few times. The rearrangement joins TRBV25-1 to TRBJ1-2; D perhaps matches TRBD1 (6 bases). The CDR3 consists of 14 residues. V was cut by 7 bases and J by 0 bases, with 12 bases left in between. Germline V lookup: CDR1 MGHDK, CDR2 SYGVNS. DNA for the CDR3: TGTGCCAGCACCCTGACAGGAGCTAACTATGGCTACACCTTC. This encodes CASTLTGANYGYTF.

The CDR3 loop reads CATSDSRPGLAGGPSGELFF. The CDR3 DNA reads as TGTGCCACCAGTGATTCGCGACCGGGACTAGCGGGAGGGCCGTCCGGGGAGCTGTTTTTT. The V call is TRBV24-1, the J call TRBJ2-2; 16 bases agree with TRBD2. CDR1 and CDR2 (germline): KGHDR, SFDVKD. The J segment lost 6 bases and the V segment lost 2 bases, leaving 11 bases of the junction unmatched. CDR3 length: 20 residues.

The sample holds many counts of this clonotype. The chain uses TRBV12-3 or TRBV12-4 and TRBJ1-3; D not certain. The CDR3 runs 14 residues. The V end lost 1 base, the J end lost 2 bases, and 6 bases lay between the germline ends. This CDR3 reads CASSLDRPGNTIYF. CDR3 sequence (DNA): TGTGCCAGCAGTTTAGACCGACCTGGAAACACCATATATTTT.

This clonotype has a handful of counts. The chain is built from TRBV25-1 and TRBJ2-5; D could derive from TRBD1 or TRBD2 (5 bases each). V lost 0 bases and J lost 4, with 12 bases in between. The CDR3 extends over 15 amino acids. Per germline, CDR1 MGHDK and CDR2 SYGVNS. As DNA, the CDR3 is TGTGCCAGCAGTGAATATGAGGGGTTTAGAGAGACCCAGTACTTC. The encoded protein is CASSEYEGFRETQYF.

To note about this clonotype: A read error may account for a junction end that differs from germline. This chain joins TRBV5-1 and TRBJ2-5; no clear D gene. Germline V lookup: CDR1 SGHRS, CDR2 YFSETQ. This CDR3 spans 15 amino acids. CDR3 residues: CAGSLVDPWEETQYF. The CDR3 DNA is TGCGCCGGCAGCTTGGTGGACCCATGGGAAGAGACCCAGTACTTC.

This chain joins TRBV20-1 and TRBJ2-5; 8 nucleotides agree with TRBD2. CDR3 length: 15 amino acids. V was pared by 2 bases and J by 4 bases, with 9 bases of the junction left unmatched. Per germline, CDR1 DFQATT and CDR2 SNEGSKA (reference sequence). In DNA form, the CDR3 reads TGCAGTGCTAGAAGCCCCCTTAGCGGGATAGAGACCCAGTACTTC. Translated, it gives CSARSPLSGIETQYF.

This clonotype was counted at least ten times. This sequence joins TRBV24-1 and TRBJ2-7; D possibly matches TRBD1 or TRBD2 (6 bases each). V was shortened by 3 bases and J by 7 bases, with 18 bases between the two germline ends. There are 15 residues in the CDR3. Germline CDR1 is KGHDR and CDR2 is SFDVKD. The CDR3 region has the DNA TGTGCCACCAGTGATGGGGGGCGGGGCGCGTCTGAGCAGTACTTC. Translating it yields CATSDGGRGASEQYF.

This clonotype was picked up a small number of times. V gene TRBV24-1 combines with J gene TRBJ2-3; TRBD2 matches at 10 bases. The CDR3 covers 14 residues. Germline CDR1 reads KGHDR; CDR2 reads SFDVKD. The J segment lost 1 base and the V segment lost 9 bases, leaving 3 bases of the junction unmatched. The CDR3 nucleotides read TGTGCCACCGCAGGGACTAGCGGCACAGATACGCAGTATTTT. As protein: CATAGTSGTDTQYF.